The clone carrying this TCR beta chain came up once. This may be a read error: a much more frequent sequence differs by one nucleotide. Cells are PBMCs isolated from more than 8.5 ml of fresh blood. RNA transcripts yielded amplified TCR beta CDR3 regions. HTBI primers were employed in a first-round RT-PCR of the TCR CDR3. TCRdb ran MiXCR on the multiplex PCR reads and lists one entry per CDR3 protein. The table records about 840,000 distinct CDR3 sequences, about two fifths of them present only once. The data were obtained in a study of T cells in Graves' hyperthyroidism and ophthalmopathy. The sequencing input was blood. The sequence was obtained from a man aged 18-30 years with Graves' hyperthyroidism.

The DNA for the CDR3 is TGCGGCAGCAGCCAAGAGGGTGGCAATCAGCCCCAGCATTTT. Translation: CGSSQEGGNQPQHF. The chain employs TRBV10-2 and TRBJ1-5; D ambiguous. Germline V gene lookup returns CDR1 WSHSY and CDR2 SAAADI. This CDR3 spans 14 amino acids.